Listed below are T cell receptor beta chains from one sample, sequenced in a study of CD8 T cells in ankylosing spondylitis. TCRdb redid the calling of the 5' RACE reads with MiXCR, one entry per CDR3 protein. The table lists fewer than 500,000 distinct CDR3 sequences, roughly 26% of them singletons. Sequencing was carried out using blood, either unsorted or a sorted T cell fraction (not recorded which). Receptor source: a male donor with ankylosing spondylitis. The CDR3 runs from the conserved cysteine through the conserved F or W. Each record gives: V gene, J gene, D gene, clone size, CDR3 protein, CDR3 DNA. The D gene is left open where the match is weak. A row's size may be missing; if present it is once, few, many or a size class.

V: TRBV7-9; J: TRBJ2-5; D: -; size: -; CDR3: CASSLGFRLAQETQYF; DNA: TGTGCCAGCAGCTTAGGATTCCGCCTAGCCCAAGAGACCCAGTACTTC
V: TRBV12-3/TRBV12-4; J: TRBJ2-1; D: -; size: many; CDR3: CASSRGLHEQFF; DNA: TGTGCCAGCAGCAGGGGACTTCATGAGCAGTTCTTC
V: TRBV12-3/TRBV12-4; J: TRBJ1-2; D: TRBD1; size: many; CDR3: CASSLLRQGDGYTF; DNA: TGTGCCAGCAGTTTATTACGGCAGGGGGATGGCTACACCTTC
V: TRBV10-3; J: TRBJ1-5; D: -; size: -; CDR3: CAVSKGPSNQPQHF; DNA: TGTGCCGTCTCCAAGGGCCCTAGCAATCAGCCCCAGCATTTT
V: TRBV5-1; J: TRBJ2-3; D: -; size: few; CDR3: CASSWSGRGADTQYF; DNA: TGCGCCAGCAGCTGGTCGGGACGGGGCGCAGATACGCAGTATTTT
V: TRBV29-1; J: TRBJ2-1; D: -; size: few; CDR3: CSVAGTPYNEQFF; DNA: TGCAGCGTTGCCGGGACACCCTACAATGAGCAGTTCTTC
V: TRBV9; J: TRBJ2-3; D: TRBD2; size: -; CDR3: CASSAGGYTDTQYF; DNA: TGTGCCAGCAGCGCGGGGGGGTACACAGATACGCAGTATTTT
V: TRBV3-1; J: TRBJ2-1; D: -; size: few; CDR3: CASSQWHYNEQFF; DNA: TGTGCCAGCAGCCAATGGCACTACAATGAGCAGTTCTTC
V: TRBV6-6; J: TRBJ1-2; D: -; size: few; CDR3: CASSYSNGGGYTF; DNA: TGTGCCAGCAGTTACTCGAACGGTGGGGGCTACACCTTC
V: TRBV12-3/TRBV12-4; J: TRBJ2-5; D: TRBD2; size: -; CDR3: CASSFSSGQETQYF; DNA: TGTGCCAGCAGTTTTTCTAGCGGCCAAGAGACCCAGTACTTC
V: TRBV10-3; J: TRBJ1-1; D: -; size: few; CDR3: CAISGMAGNTEAFF; DNA: TGTGCCATCAGTGGTATGGCTGGGAACACTGAAGCTTTCTTT
V: TRBV3-1; J: TRBJ2-5; D: TRBD1; size: -; CDR3: CASSPTDRARETQYF; DNA: TGTGCCAGCAGCCCGACTGACAGGGCCCGAGAGACCCAGTACTTC
V: TRBV25-1; J: TRBJ2-2; D: -; size: few; CDR3: CASSQNLGWVPGELFF; DNA: TGTGCCAGCAGTCAGAATTTAGGTTGGGTCCCCGGGGAGCTGTTTTTT
V: TRBV3-1; J: TRBJ1-1; D: -; size: few; CDR3: CASSQGGGSRAFF; DNA: TGTGCCAGCAGCCAAGGCGGGGGGTCCCGAGCTTTCTTT
V: TRBV2; J: TRBJ2-5; D: TRBD1; size: many; CDR3: CASRDRTGVETQYF; DNA: TGTGCCAGCAGGGACCGGACAGGGGTTGAGACCCAGTACTTC
V: TRBV7-9; J: TRBJ1-3; D: TRBD1; size: -; CDR3: CASSQTGGRGNTIYF; DNA: TGTGCCAGCAGTCAAACAGGGGGCCGTGGAAACACCATATATTTT
V: TRBV7-2; J: TRBJ2-1; D: TRBD2; size: -; CDR3: CASSLWSGGRGNEQFF; DNA: TGTGCCAGCAGCTTGTGGAGCGGGGGGCGGGGCAATGAGCAGTTCTTC
V: TRBV20-1; J: TRBJ1-4; D: -; size: -; CDR3: CSARDWEGNEKLFF; DNA: TGCAGTGCTAGAGACTGGGAAGGGAATGAAAAACTGTTTTTT
V: TRBV20-1; J: TRBJ2-5; D: -; size: few; CDR3: CSADGPGGETQYF; DNA: TGCAGTGCGGACGGACCCGGGGGAGAGACCCAGTACTTC
V: TRBV7-2; J: TRBJ2-5; D: -; size: -; CDR3: CASSAYARETQYF; DNA: TGTGCCAGCAGCGCCTATGCCAGGGAGACCCAGTACTTC